The 30 T cell receptor beta chains presented below share a single source sample, sequenced in a study of blood T cell repertoires in COVID-19. Method: immunoSEQ multiplex PCR; TCRdb's copy keeps in-frame clones and lacks some. Among fewer than 200,000 clones listed, 92% were seen once. The sample taken for sequencing was peripheral blood. The receptors were sampled from a man aged 30 to 39 with COVID-19, enrolled during active disease.

The V gene is TRBV18, the J gene TRBJ1-1; 7 bases match TRBD1. This CDR3 is 14 amino acids long. Looked up from germline, CDR1 is KGHSH and CDR2 is LQKENI. Germline trimming cut 3 bases from V and 6 bases from J; bases unmatched to any gene: 7. This CDR3 is CASSPVLGQAEAFF. CDR3 sequence (DNA): TGTGCCAGCTCACCCGTTCTCGGACAGGCTGAAGCTTTCTTT.

This chain uses TRBV7-9 with TRBJ1-1; D perhaps matches TRBD1 (6 bases). Germline-derived CDR1 and CDR2 are SEHNR and FQNEAQ (reference sequence). The CDR3 has 14 amino acids. V shed 5 bases and J shed 3 bases, with 13 bases lying between them. In DNA form, the CDR3 reads TGTGCCAGCAGCCCGCAGGGGTCAGACACTGAAGCTTTCTTT. This sequence encodes CASSPQGSDTEAFF.

The rearrangement links TRBV18 to TRBJ1-6; no clear D. The length of the CDR3 is 14 residues. V lost 11 bases and J lost 0, with 11 bases in between. CDR1 is KGHSH, CDR2 LQKENI, per germline. The CDR3 spells CAGRSGSYNSPLHF. DNA for the CDR3: TGTGCCGGAAGGAGTGGCTCCTATAATTCACCCCTCCACTTT.

The rearrangement links TRBV12-3 or TRBV12-4 to TRBJ2-5; 7 nucleotides line up with TRBD1. Trimming removed 8 bases from V and 5 bases from J; junction bases left unmatched: 8. This CDR3 has 13 residues. The CDR3 sequence is CASLEIGGETQYF. CDR3 sequence (DNA): TGTGCCAGCCTAGAAATAGGGGGCGAGACCCAGTACTTC.

The rearrangement links TRBV10-3 to TRBJ1-2, with TRBD1 matching 9 bases. The CDR3 totals 14 residues. The ends lost 5 bases at V and 5 bases at J; junction bases unmatched: 6. CDR1 and CDR2 from the germline V gene are ENHRY and SYGVKD. The CDR3 here is CAISTGTGLYGYTF. CDR3 in DNA: TGTGCCATCAGTACGGGGACAGGGCTTTATGGCTACACCTTC.

This clone occurred once. The chain uses TRBV30 and TRBJ2-6; no reliable D call. Trimming removed 0 bases at V and 1 base at J, with 4 bases between. The V gene's germline CDR1 is GTSNPN and CDR2 SVGIG (reference sequence). The CDR3 is 14 residues long. In DNA form, the CDR3 reads TGTGCCTGGAGTGTACAGTCTGGGGCCAACGTCCTGACTTTC. Protein product: CAWSVQSGANVLTF.

This chain links TRBV3-1 (or the pseudogene TRBV3-2) with TRBJ1-3; no definite D call. Germline CDR1 LGHDT, CDR2 YNNKEL (reference sequence). The germline V and J ends were trimmed by 0 bases and 3 bases, with 9 bases remaining between them. The CDR3 runs to 15 residues. CDR3 region: CASSQDAALGNTIYF. As DNA, the CDR3 is TGTGCCAGCAGCCAAGATGCGGCACTTGGAAACACCATATATTTT.

The V gene is TRBV9, the J gene TRBJ1-4; D not certain. The CDR3 contains 13 residues. Trimming left V 4 bases short and J 8 bases short, with 12 bases between. Germline V lookup: CDR1 SGDLS, CDR2 YYNGEE. CDR3 DNA sequence: TGTGCCAGCAGCCCCCCGAGTGCGGAAAAACTGTTTTTT. Protein: CASSPPSAEKLFF.

The chain uses TRBV9 and TRBJ2-3; tentatively, D is TRBD1 (6 bases). Germline lookup yields CDR1 SGDLS and CDR2 YYNGEE. The length of the CDR3 is 16 residues. V was cut by 4 bases and J by 5 bases, with 20 bases left in between. The CDR3 DNA reads as TGTGCCAGCAGCCGAACCCGAACCTCAGGGGAAGATACGCAGTATTTT. Protein: CASSRTRTSGEDTQYF.

This chain joins TRBV19 and TRBJ1-1, with D perhaps TRBD1 (5 bases). This CDR3 region has 15 residues. Germline lookup yields CDR1 LNHDA and CDR2 SQIVND (reference sequence). Trimming stripped 3 bases from V and 1 base from J, with 12 bases between. CDR3 bases: TGTGCCAGTAGTATCTCAGGGTGGGGGAACACTGAAGCTTTCTTT. Translation: CASSISGWGNTEAFF.

This clone was observed once. The genes are TRBV24-1 and TRBJ1-2; D not resolved. This CDR3 comprises 15 residues. Looked up from germline, CDR1 is KGHDR and CDR2 is SFDVKD. V shed 3 bases and J shed 0 bases, with 10 bases lying between them. CDR3 in DNA: TGTGCCACCAGTGATCGCGGGCAGGCTAACTATGGCTACACCTTC. Translation: CATSDRGQANYGYTF.

In regard to this clone: Different DNA sequences within this sample yield the same CDR3. The chain carries TRBV18 and TRBJ2-7; a weak D match, TRBD1 (5 bases). The CDR3 has 13 amino acids. Germline loops: CDR1 KGHSH, CDR2 LQKENI. Trimming removed 3 bases at V and 5 bases at J, with 11 bases between. CDR3 in DNA: TGTGCCAGCTCACCCCCCGCCAGGGACGAGCAGTACTTC. Protein: CASSPPARDEQYF.

The chain has TRBV5-3 and TRBJ1-2; 7 nucleotides match TRBD1. TRBV5-3 is designated an ORF whose function remains uncertain. The CDR3 is 13 residues long. V was clipped by 4 bases and J by 8 bases; unmatched bases: 8. In DNA form, the CDR3 reads TGTGCCAGAAGCCGGACGCAGGGGGTAGGCTACACCTTC. This encodes CARSRTQGVGYTF.

The rearrangement links TRBV4-2 to TRBJ1-2; TRBD1 agrees at 11 bases. After removal of 0 bases from V and 4 bases from J, the junction contained 7 bases not matched to a gene. This CDR3 is 17 amino acids long. CDR1 and CDR2 from the germline V gene are LGHNA and YNFKEQ. CDR3 loop: CASSQDGGQGVFYGYTF. In DNA form, the CDR3 reads TGTGCCAGCAGCCAAGACGGGGGACAGGGGGTATTCTATGGCTACACCTTC.

The chain uses TRBV5-6 and TRBJ1-2; TRBD1 agrees at 9 bases. The germline V gene has CDR1 SGHDT and CDR2 YYEEEE. The CDR3 spans 15 residues. Unmatched junction bases numbered 6, after V lost 0 bases and J lost 6 bases. The CDR3 DNA follows: TGTGCCAGCAGCTTGGGGACAGGGGCGCATGATGGCTACACCTTC. This encodes CASSLGTGAHDGYTF.

The J gene is TRBJ2-3, the V gene TRBV3-1 (or the pseudogene TRBV3-2); a weak D match, TRBD2 (6 bases). Germline lookup yields CDR1 LGHDT and CDR2 YNNKEL (reference sequence). The CDR3 runs 18 residues. V lost 5 bases to trimming and J lost 0 bases, with 21 bases between them. The CDR3: CASSDKKLSGYSTDTQYF. CDR3 coding DNA: TGTGCCAGCAGCGACAAGAAACTTAGCGGATATAGCACAGATACGCAGTATTTT.

This chain joins TRBV2 and TRBJ2-7, with D possibly TRBD1 on 5 matching bases. Germline values: CDR1 SNHLY, CDR2 FYNNEI. V was clipped by 6 bases and J by 0 bases, with 15 bases between them. The CDR3 is 15 amino acids. The CDR3 sequence is CASSDGGASSYEQYF. CDR3 sequence (DNA): TGTGCCAGCAGCGACGGTGGGGCCAGCTCCTACGAGCAGTACTTC.

The rearrangement links TRBV5-5 to TRBJ1-2; 8 nucleotides align to TRBD1. Trimming took 2 bases from V and 4 from J; bases not matched to a gene: 7. Germline loops: CDR1 SGHKS, CDR2 YYEKEE (reference sequence). The CDR3 spans 15 residues. The CDR3 region has the DNA TGTGCCAGCAGCTTAATGGCAGGGGGCGGCTATGGCTACACCTTC. As protein: CASSLMAGGGYGYTF.

J is TRBJ2-6 and V is TRBV7-2, with D possibly matching TRBD1 (6 bases). The CDR3 runs to 18 residues. Germline V CDR1 and CDR2: SGHTA, FQGNSA. With 2 bases removed from V and 0 bases from J, the gap between germline ends came to 14 bases. The CDR3 here is CASSLTWTVISGANVLTF. The CDR3 DNA sequence: TGTGCCAGCAGCTTAACCTGGACAGTGATCTCTGGGGCCAACGTCCTGACTTTC.

The chain joins TRBV7-9 to TRBJ1-5; TRBD1 agrees at 7 bases. CDR3 length: 17 residues. Germline V gives CDR1 SEHNR, CDR2 FQNEAQ (reference sequence). Trimming removed 5 bases from V and 3 bases from J; junction bases left unmatched: 13. Written as DNA, the CDR3 is TGTGCCAGCAGCCGCCTACCCCCTGGACAGGCCAATCAGCCCCAGCATTTT. Amino acid sequence: CASSRLPPGQANQPQHF.

The CDR3 here is CASSLYGTGWDEQFF. For the CDR3, the DNA is TGTGCCAGCAGTTTATACGGGACAGGATGGGATGAGCAGTTCTTC. This rearrangement joins TRBV27 to TRBJ2-1, with 8 bases lining up with TRBD1. Germline CDR1 reads MNHEY; CDR2 reads SMNVEV (reference sequence). The CDR3 contains 15 residues. The ends lost 1 base at V and 8 bases at J; junction bases unmatched: 7.

The V call is TRBV18, the J call TRBJ1-1; D gene ambiguous. The length of the CDR3 is 13 residues. Germline V lookup: CDR1 KGHSH, CDR2 LQKENI. Trimming removed 2 bases from V and 6 bases from J, with 10 bases in between. The CDR3 coding sequence is TGTGCCAGCTCACCAGATAAGCTCCCTGAAGCTTTCTTT. Amino acids: CASSPDKLPEAFF.

The chain joins TRBV6-2 or TRBV6-3 to TRBJ1-2; 7 bases align to TRBD1. Germline trimming cut 2 bases from V and 4 bases from J; bases unmatched to any gene: 4. The germline CDR1 and CDR2 sequences are MNHEY and SVGEGT. The CDR3 has 14 amino acids. CDR3 sequence reads: CASSYGTAIYGYTF. The DNA of the CDR3 is TGTGCCAGCAGTTACGGGACAGCGATCTATGGCTACACCTTC.

The chain has TRBV7-6 and TRBJ1-2; 7 bases are a match to TRBD1. The CDR3 spans 15 residues. The germline CDR1 and CDR2 sequences are SGHVS and FNYEAQ. J lost 0 bases, V lost 5 bases, and 6 bases had no gene match. This CDR3 is CASSPRQGANYGYTF. The DNA for the CDR3 is TGTGCCAGCAGCCCGCGACAGGGAGCTAACTATGGCTACACCTTC.

The chain recombines TRBV12-3 or TRBV12-4 with TRBJ2-7; D is uncertain. This CDR3 spans 12 amino acids. With 1 base removed from V and 7 bases from J, the gap between germline ends came to 8 bases. The DNA of the CDR3 is TGTGCCAGCAGTTTAGGGCAGAAGGAGCAGTACTTC. Translated: CASSLGQKEQYF.

This chain connects TRBV7-2 to TRBJ1-3, with 7 bases identical to TRBD1. This CDR3 has 18 amino acids. J was trimmed by 0 bases and V by 1 base; bases with no gene match: 9. The germline V gene has CDR1 SGHTA and CDR2 FQGNSA. The CDR3 region is CASSLEGGQRRSGNTIYF. The CDR3 nucleotides are TGTGCCAGCAGCTTAGAGGGGGGACAGCGACGCTCTGGAAACACCATATATTTT.

The chain joins TRBV7-2 to TRBJ1-4; D may be TRBD1 (5 bases). Germline V CDR1 and CDR2: SGHTA, FQGNSA. The V gene lost 8 bases and the J gene lost 4 bases, with 14 bases spanning the gap. This CDR3 contains 14 residues. The CDR3 spells CASSFSTVNEKLFF. CDR3 coding DNA: TGTGCCAGCTCGTTTTCGACAGTTAATGAAAAACTGTTTTTT.

This clone was counted only a few times. The chain has TRBV24-1 and TRBJ2-1; D remains ambiguous. Germline V gene data show CDR1 as KGHDR and CDR2 as SFDVKD. V lost 0 bases and J 5 bases, leaving 4 bases between the germline ends. The CDR3 consists of 13 residues. CDR3 sequence: CATSDLNNNEQFF. In DNA, the CDR3 is TGTGCCACCAGTGATTTGAATAACAATGAGCAGTTCTTC.

The V and J genes are TRBV7-8 and TRBJ2-1; D not certain. CDR3 length: 15 residues. V was clipped by 1 base and J by 3 bases, with 10 bases between them. CDR1 SGHVS and CDR2 FQNEAQ come from the germline V gene. CDR3 sequence reads: CASSLVTIGYNEQFF. The CDR3 nucleotides read TGTGCCAGCAGCTTAGTAACTATCGGCTACAATGAGCAGTTCTTC.

This chain links TRBV15 with TRBJ1-3; no reliable D call. V lost 3 bases, J lost 2 bases, and 17 bases lay in between. The CDR3 contains 17 residues. CDR1 LNHNV and CDR2 YYDKDF come from the germline V gene (reference sequence). The CDR3 sequence: CATSSQLLSAAGNTIYF. CDR3 sequence (DNA): TGTGCCACCAGCAGCCAGTTACTTTCAGCGGCTGGAAACACCATATATTTT.